This T cell receptor beta chain was sequenced in a study of sequential checkpoint blockade in melanoma (dated by TCRdb to between 2017 and 2020). The study in broad terms: In a 1:1 randomization, patients received either first-line nivolumab then ipilimumab (arm A) or ipilimumab then nivolumab (arm B). Maintenance nivolumab was given following each of the two trial sequences.

In the paper's terms, the treatment or condition label means: randomized to nivolumab then ipilimumab (arm A) or the reverse (arm B). None of the trial patients had been given prior DNA-damaging chemotherapy. Live CD3+CD8+ cells negative for CD19 and CD56 were sorted from thawed PBMCs on a FACS Aria II flow cytometer. The samples were obtained from melanoma patients enrolled in CheckMate 064, an open-label, randomized phase II trial testing sequential checkpoint blockade. Peripheral blood mononuclear cells were collected by leukapheresis, purified with Ficoll-Paque, and frozen in human serum with approximately 10% DMSO. Right after sorting, the blood CD3+CD8+ cells were verified to be >95% pure, and DNA extraction followed. Overall study outcomes, separate from this receptor: The response-prediction model combining TCR metrics and mutation burden needs validation in larger, independent patient cohorts.

The CDR3 measures 14 amino acids from cysteine to phenylalanine. Only CDR3 DNA remains: 42 bases, in frame from the first base. CDR1 and CDR2 (SGHTA, FQGTGA) derive from the germline V gene. The germline ends are 6 bases apart after V is trimmed by 2 bases and J by 0 bases. The count of this clone is one. No antigen is known for it. Base quality data are lacking; no much larger clone is found one base away. TCRbeta CDR3 regions were immunosequenced from genomic DNA with the immunoSEQ Assay. Prior to high-throughput sequencing, genomic DNA was amplified by bias-controlled multiplex PCR. Regarding the original processing steps: To quantify the absolute abundance of each unique TCRbeta CDR3 region, the sequences were collapsed and filtered. Clonality was defined as 1 minus Pielou's evenness and was calculated using productive rearrangements only. A previously published method was used to identify clones whose frequencies were significantly greater in on-treatment samples than in baseline samples. The immuneACCESS repertoire file appears here via TCRdb, limited to in-frame rearrangements. These files lack a portion of the clones; in checked studies, under half of the deficit traces to unresolved V genes, and the cause of the others is not known. V and J calls and clone size are given by that table; D and trimming were obtained from the DNA. The sample records 23,000 or so clones, around 70% of which are singletons. 19% of the sample lies in the top ten.

The chain couples TRBV7-3 to TRBJ2-3; matching of 5 bases hints at TRBD1 as the D gene. The material was CD8+ T cells sorted from blood (inferred from file names), obtained from a patient given nivolumab and ipilimumab in sequence. This TCR derives from a human donor with melanoma. This receptor carries the CDR3 CASSLQGSTDTQYF. The DNA is TGTGCCAGCAGCTTACAGGGTAGCACAGATACGCAGTATTTT.